The next 24 T cell receptor beta chains were all read from a single sample in a study of blood T cell repertoires in COVID-19. Generated by immunoSEQ multiplex PCR, the TCRdb table keeps only in-frame clones and is missing some. The table includes around 65,000 clones, 75% to 85% detected once. The sequenced material came from peripheral blood. Receptors were obtained from a human donor in a cohort sampled during active COVID-19.

V usage is TRBV9 and J usage is TRBJ1-1, with 7 bases identical to TRBD1. The CDR3 runs 16 residues. The germline V gene encodes CDR1 SGDLS and CDR2 YYNGEE. The J segment lost 0 bases and the V segment lost 4 bases, leaving 9 bases of the junction unmatched. In DNA form, the CDR3 reads TGTGCCAGCAGCCCCCAGGGGGAGGTCATGAACACTGAAGCTTTCTTT. This gives the protein CASSPQGEVMNTEAFF.

This sequence joins TRBV27 and TRBJ1-6; 7 bases map to TRBD1. The germline gives CDR1 MNHEY, CDR2 SMNVEV (reference sequence). The CDR3 covers 15 residues. V was pared by 3 bases and J by 5 bases, with 4 bases of the junction left unmatched. CDR3 DNA sequence: TGTGCCAGCAGTTTTCAGGGGGGAAATAATTCACCCCTCCACTTT. Protein: CASSFQGGNNSPLHF.

This clone was seen a handful of times. The CDR3 DNA reads TGCGCCAGCAGTGATAGGACTACGAACACTGAAGCTTTCTTT. It is translated as CASSDRTTNTEAFF. The chain has TRBV10-2 and TRBJ1-1; D unclear. Trimming took 3 bases from V and 1 from J, leaving 9 bases between them. The CDR3 has 14 amino acids. Germline CDR1 WSHSY, CDR2 SAAADI.

This sequence joins TRBV7-9 and TRBJ2-3; 10 positions agree with TRBD1. The CDR3 extends over 16 amino acids. J gave up 4 bases and V 5 bases, and 9 bases lay outside the gene matches. Germline CDR1 and CDR2: SEHNR and FQNEAQ (reference sequence). CDR3 bases: TGTGCCAGCAGCCAGCTGACAGGGGGCATGGCAGATACGCAGTATTTT. Translated, it gives CASSQLTGGMADTQYF.

This clone has just one count. This chain links TRBV5-8 with TRBJ1-3, with D unclear. The V end was cut by 6 bases, the J end by 0 bases, with 16 bases between. The CDR3 has 16 amino acids. Germline assignment: CDR1 SGHTS and CDR2 YDEGEE. CDR3 in amino acids: CASIMGRRSSGNTIYF. The CDR3, as DNA: TGTGCCAGCATCATGGGTCGCAGGTCCTCTGGAAACACCATATATTTT.

This clone showed up just a few times. This chain links TRBV18 with TRBJ2-3, with 8 bases aligning to TRBD2. This CDR3 has 16 amino acids. CDR1 is KGHSH, CDR2 LQKENI, per germline. Trimming at V came to 0 bases and at J to 1 base, leaving 3 bases not matched to a gene. The CDR3 loop is CASSPPRRGGTDTQYF. CDR3 nucleotide sequence: TGTGCCAGCTCACCACCAAGGCGGGGGGGCACAGATACGCAGTATTTT.

The CDR3 coding sequence is TGTGCCACCAGCAGAGTGAGGCGGGAGACCCAGTACTTC. This codes for CATSRVRRETQYF. The chain couples TRBV15 to TRBJ2-5; the D is unclear. Germline values: CDR1 LNHNV, CDR2 YYDKDF (reference sequence). The CDR3 is 13 amino acids. Between the trimmed V and J ends, which lost 1 base and 5 bases, there was a span of 8 bases.

The chain links TRBV28 to TRBJ1-4, with D tentatively TRBD1 (6 bases). The V end lost 2 bases, the J end lost 6 bases, and 13 bases lay between the germline ends. Germline lookup yields CDR1 MDHEN and CDR2 SYDVKM. This CDR3 has 15 amino acids. CDR3 DNA: TGTGCCAGCAGTTTAGGGGGCAGGGCCCATGAAAAACTGTTTTTT. It translates to CASSLGGRAHEKLFF.

The chain links TRBV5-1 to TRBJ2-1, with 8 bases fitting TRBD1. CDR1 SGHRS and CDR2 YFSETQ come from the germline V gene. Germline trimming cut 4 bases from V and 3 bases from J; bases unmatched to any gene: 6. The CDR3 is made up of 15 amino acids. CDR3 in DNA: TGCGCCAGCAGCCTCTCGGGACAGGACTACAATGAGCAGTTCTTC. Translation gives CASSLSGQDYNEQFF.

The chain employs TRBV6-5 and TRBJ1-2; a weak D match, TRBD1 (6 bases). V lost 7 bases and J lost 9, with 12 bases in between. Germline lookup yields CDR1 MNHEY and CDR2 SVGAGI. The CDR3 consists of 11 residues. Here the CDR3 DNA reads TGTGCCAGCACTGGGGGCACCCGCTACACCTTC. This sequence encodes CASTGGTRYTF.

A single count supports this clone. V is TRBV5-6 and J is TRBJ1-4; D is undetermined. The CDR3 contains 16 residues. Germline V gives CDR1 SGHDT, CDR2 YYEEEE. The V end was cut by 2 bases, the J end by 7 bases, with 18 bases between. CDR3 in DNA: TGTGCCAGCAGCTTCTACTCGACGGGGAAGGGTGAAAAACTGTTTTTT. Protein sequence: CASSFYSTGKGEKLFF.

The CDR3: CASVRGIGGSYNEQFF. The CDR3 DNA sequence: TGTGCCAGCGTAAGAGGAATAGGGGGCTCCTACAATGAGCAGTTCTTC. The chain recombines TRBV2 with TRBJ2-1; D perhaps matches TRBD1 (6 bases). Germline loops: CDR1 SNHLY, CDR2 FYNNEI. The CDR3 extends over 16 amino acids. Trimming took 8 bases from V and 0 from J, leaving 17 bases between them.

The V gene is TRBV6-5, the J gene TRBJ2-1, with TRBD2 identical over 14 bases. Germline V gene data show CDR1 as MNHEY and CDR2 as SVGAGI. This CDR3 is 15 amino acids long. J gave up 6 bases and V 6 bases, and 4 bases lay outside the gene matches. The CDR3 region is CASSRGTSGGNEQFF. The CDR3 nucleotides read TGTGCCAGCAGCCGCGGGACTAGCGGGGGCAATGAGCAGTTCTTC.

This chain links TRBV6-5 with TRBJ2-5; the D is unclear. V shed 6 bases and J shed 3 bases, with 8 bases lying between them. The CDR3 runs to 12 residues. Germline CDR1 and CDR2: MNHEY and SVGAGI. As DNA, the CDR3 is TGTGCCAGCAGCCTTGCGGAAGAGACCCAGTACTTC. Its translation is CASSLAEETQYF.

The chain uses TRBV6-5 and TRBJ2-7, with a weak D call TRBD1 (6 bases). The CDR3 is 13 amino acids. CDR1 and CDR2 (germline): MNHEY, SVGAGI. The germline V and J ends were trimmed by 7 bases and 2 bases, with 12 bases remaining between them. CDR3 coding DNA: TGTGCCAGCACACACAGGGAAACCTACGAGCAGTACGTC. Protein product: CASTHRETYEQYV.

This clone appeared a single time. V is TRBV7-2 and J is TRBJ2-5; D might be TRBD2 (6 bases). There are 12 residues in the CDR3. The germline V and J ends were trimmed by 4 bases and 10 bases, with 13 bases remaining between them. The V gene's germline CDR1 is SGHTA and CDR2 FQGNSA. CDR3 sequence reads: CASSSTGGDQYF. DNA of the CDR3: TGTGCCAGCAGCTCGACCGGCGGGGACCAGTACTTC.

The CDR3 DNA sequence: TGTGCCAGCAGTGATCAGGGGTCCTACGAGCAGTACGTC. Its protein is CASSDQGSYEQYV. The V call is TRBV28, the J call TRBJ2-7, with a weak D call TRBD1 (6 bases). The V end was cut by 5 bases, the J end by 1 base, with 9 bases between. Germline V gene sequence: CDR1 MDHEN, CDR2 SYDVKM. This CDR3 comprises 13 residues.

The gene calls are TRBV6-5 and TRBJ2-3; D call uncertain. The V end lost 0 bases, the J end lost 0 bases, and 7 bases lay between the germline ends. This CDR3 comprises 15 residues. Germline V gene data show CDR1 as MNHEY and CDR2 as SVGAGI. The CDR3, as DNA: TGTGCCAGCAGTTACTCCGGAGCAAGCACAGATACGCAGTATTTT. Protein sequence: CASSYSGASTDTQYF.

The J gene is TRBJ2-5, the V gene TRBV18, with TRBD1 identical over 8 bases. The length of the CDR3 is 15 residues. The V and J ends lost 3 bases and 5 bases, in that order; junction bases with no gene match: 8. CDR1 and CDR2 (germline): KGHSH, LQKENI. Here the CDR3 reads CASSPTGAGSETQYF. The CDR3 DNA is TGTGCCAGCTCACCGACAGGGGCGGGTTCGGAGACCCAGTACTTC.

The CDR3 nucleotides read TGCGCCAGCAGCAAGGAGGCGGGTAATGAAAAACTGTTTTTT. Encoded protein: CASSKEAGNEKLFF. This chain connects TRBV5-1 to TRBJ1-4, with D uncertain. The CDR3 length is 14 residues. Trimming took 4 bases from V and 4 from J, leaving 11 bases between them. CDR1 is SGHRS, CDR2 YFSETQ, per germline. Based on the CDR3 plus reference TRBV5-1 and TRBJ1-4, the full variable domain is KAGVTQTPRYLIKTRGQQVTLSCSPISGHRSVSWYQQTPGQGLQFLFEYFSETQRNKGNFPGRFSGRQFSNSRSEMNVSTLELGDSALYLCASSKEAGNEKLFFGSGTQLSVL.

The chain has TRBV7-9 and TRBJ1-1; possibly TRBD1 for D (6 bases). Trimming left V 2 bases short and J 7 bases short, with 11 bases between. The CDR3 has 13 amino acids. Germline lookup yields CDR1 SEHNR and CDR2 FQNEAQ (reference sequence). Here the CDR3 reads CASSLKGVGEAFF. Written as DNA, the CDR3 is TGTGCCAGCAGCTTAAAGGGGGTCGGTGAAGCTTTCTTT. Combining the CDR3 with reference TRBV7-9 and TRBJ1-1 gives the whole variable domain DTGVSQNPRHKITKRGQNVTFRCDPISEHNRLYWYRQTLGQGPEFLTYFQNEAQLEKSRLLSDRFSAERPKGSFSTLEIQRTEQGDSAMYLCASSLKGVGEAFFGQGTRLTVV.

This chain links TRBV5-5 with TRBJ1-2, with a possible D match to TRBD1 (5 bases). The germline gives CDR1 SGHKS, CDR2 YYEKEE (reference sequence). The V end lost 1 base, the J end lost 4 bases, and 11 bases lay between the germline ends. This CDR3 contains 14 residues. The CDR3 here is CASSLSGRVYGYTF. The CDR3 nucleotides are TGTGCCAGCAGCTTGAGTGGCAGGGTCTATGGCTACACCTTC.

This chain connects TRBV5-4 to TRBJ1-2; maybe TRBD1 (6 bases). Germline V gene lookup returns CDR1 SGHNT and CDR2 YYREEE (reference sequence). Between the trimmed V and J ends, which lost 3 bases and 3 bases, there was a span of 12 bases. The CDR3 has 14 amino acids. The CDR3 reads CASSSAGADYGYTF. DNA for the CDR3: TGTGCCAGCAGCTCCGCAGGGGCCGACTATGGCTACACCTTC.

This rearrangement joins TRBV2 to TRBJ2-7; tentatively, D is TRBD2 (6 bases). The V gene lost 7 bases and the J gene lost 2 bases, with 9 bases spanning the gap. Per the germline V gene, CDR1 is SNHLY and CDR2 is FYNNEI. The CDR3 totals 12 residues. Here the CDR3 reads CASTGETYEQYF. The CDR3 DNA reads TGTGCCAGCACGGGGGAGACCTACGAGCAGTACTTC.